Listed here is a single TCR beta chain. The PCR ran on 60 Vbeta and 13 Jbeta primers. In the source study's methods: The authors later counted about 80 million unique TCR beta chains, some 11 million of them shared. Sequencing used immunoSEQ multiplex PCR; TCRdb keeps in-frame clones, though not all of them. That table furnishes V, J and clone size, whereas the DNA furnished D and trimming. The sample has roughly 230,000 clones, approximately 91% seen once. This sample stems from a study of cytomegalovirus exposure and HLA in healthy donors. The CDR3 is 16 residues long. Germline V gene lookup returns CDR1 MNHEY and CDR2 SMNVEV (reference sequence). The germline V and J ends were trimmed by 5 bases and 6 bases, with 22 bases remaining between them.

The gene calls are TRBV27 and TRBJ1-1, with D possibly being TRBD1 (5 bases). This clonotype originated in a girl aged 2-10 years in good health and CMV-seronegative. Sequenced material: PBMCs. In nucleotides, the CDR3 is TGTGCCAGCAGTAGAAAGCCTATGGGGGGGGTCTCTGAAGCTTTCTTT. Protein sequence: CASSRKPMGGVSEAFF.